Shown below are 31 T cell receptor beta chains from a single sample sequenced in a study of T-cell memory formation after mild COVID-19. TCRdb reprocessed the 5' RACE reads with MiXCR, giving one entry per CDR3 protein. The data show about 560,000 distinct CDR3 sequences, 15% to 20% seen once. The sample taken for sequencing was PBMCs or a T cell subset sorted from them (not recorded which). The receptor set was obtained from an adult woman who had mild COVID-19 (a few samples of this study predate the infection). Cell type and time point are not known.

The CDR3 sequence is CASSYSIPPGANVLTF. CDR3 bases: TGTGCCAGCAGTTACTCGATTCCCCCCGGGGCCAACGTCCTGACTTTC. The chain is built from TRBV6-5 and TRBJ2-6; D remains unclear. Germline CDR1 and CDR2: MNHEY and SVGAGI. The CDR3 totals 16 residues. Deletions cut 0 bases from V and 4 bases from J, with 10 bases between.

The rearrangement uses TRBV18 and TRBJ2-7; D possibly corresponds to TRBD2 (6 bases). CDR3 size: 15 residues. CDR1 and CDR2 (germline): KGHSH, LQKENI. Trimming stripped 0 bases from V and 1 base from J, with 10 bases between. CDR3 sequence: CASSPPAGTSYEQYF. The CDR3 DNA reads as TGTGCCAGCTCACCACCGGCGGGAACATCCTACGAGCAGTACTTC.

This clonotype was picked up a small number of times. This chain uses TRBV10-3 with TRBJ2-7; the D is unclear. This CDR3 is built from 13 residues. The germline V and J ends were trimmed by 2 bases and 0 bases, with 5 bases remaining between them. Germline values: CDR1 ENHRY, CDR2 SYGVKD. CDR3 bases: TGTGCCATCAGTGAGGACGTCTCCTACGAGCAGTACTTC. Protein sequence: CAISEDVSYEQYF.

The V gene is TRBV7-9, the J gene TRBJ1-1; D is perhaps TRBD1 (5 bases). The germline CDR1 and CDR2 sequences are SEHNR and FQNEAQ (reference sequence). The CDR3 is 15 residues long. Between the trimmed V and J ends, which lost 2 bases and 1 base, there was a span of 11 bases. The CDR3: CASSLHRIQNTEAFF. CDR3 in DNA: TGTGCCAGCAGCTTACACAGGATCCAGAACACTGAAGCTTTCTTT.

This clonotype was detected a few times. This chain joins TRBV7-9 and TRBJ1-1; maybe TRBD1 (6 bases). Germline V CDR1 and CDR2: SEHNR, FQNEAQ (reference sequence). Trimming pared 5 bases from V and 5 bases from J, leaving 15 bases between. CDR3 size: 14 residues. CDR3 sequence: CASSTRGGETEAFF. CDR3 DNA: TGTGCCAGCAGCACGAGGGGGGGAGAGACTGAAGCTTTCTTT.

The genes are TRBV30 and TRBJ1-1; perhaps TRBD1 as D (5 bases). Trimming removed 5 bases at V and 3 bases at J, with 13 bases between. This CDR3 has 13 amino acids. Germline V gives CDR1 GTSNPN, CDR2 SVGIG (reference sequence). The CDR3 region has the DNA TGTGCCTGGGATAGGGGCGGGGACACTGAAGCTTTCTTT. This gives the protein CAWDRGGDTEAFF.

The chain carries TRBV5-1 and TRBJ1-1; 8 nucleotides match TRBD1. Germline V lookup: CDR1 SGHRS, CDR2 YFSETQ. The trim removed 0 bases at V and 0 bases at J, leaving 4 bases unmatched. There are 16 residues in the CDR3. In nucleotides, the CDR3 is TGCGCCAGCAGCTTGGCCTCAGGGGGCATGAACACTGAAGCTTTCTTT. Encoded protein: CASSLASGGMNTEAFF.

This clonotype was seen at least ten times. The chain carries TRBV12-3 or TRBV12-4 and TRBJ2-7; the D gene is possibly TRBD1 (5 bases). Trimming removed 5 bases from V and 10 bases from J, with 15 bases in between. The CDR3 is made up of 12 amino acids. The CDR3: CASSLLAQGQYF. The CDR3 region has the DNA TGTGCCAGCAGTCTCCTTGCGCAGGGACAGTACTTC.

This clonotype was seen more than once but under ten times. CDR3 nucleotide sequence: TGTGCCACCAGTGATTCGGGGGGGACTGGCGATGAGCAGTTCTTC. This gives the protein CATSDSGGTGDEQFF. V gene TRBV24-1 combines with J gene TRBJ2-1; 8 nucleotides agree with TRBD2. V shed 2 bases and J 8 bases; nucleotides not matched to a gene: 7. Germline assignment: CDR1 KGHDR and CDR2 SFDVKD. This CDR3 contains 15 residues.

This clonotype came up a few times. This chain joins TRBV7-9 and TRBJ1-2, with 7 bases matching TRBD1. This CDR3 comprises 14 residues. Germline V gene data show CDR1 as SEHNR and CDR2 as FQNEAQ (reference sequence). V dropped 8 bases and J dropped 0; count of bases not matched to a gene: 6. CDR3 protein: CASQDRNANYGYTF. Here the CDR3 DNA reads TGTGCCAGCCAGGACAGGAACGCTAACTATGGCTACACCTTC.

CDR3 protein: CSASDRTYGYTF. The CDR3 DNA sequence: TGCAGTGCTAGTGACAGAACCTATGGCTACACCTTC. The rearrangement joins TRBV20-1 to TRBJ1-2, with D perhaps TRBD1 (5 bases). Deletions cut 3 bases from V and 4 bases from J, with 9 bases between. In germline, CDR1 is DFQATT, CDR2 SNEGSKA (reference sequence). The CDR3 covers 12 residues.

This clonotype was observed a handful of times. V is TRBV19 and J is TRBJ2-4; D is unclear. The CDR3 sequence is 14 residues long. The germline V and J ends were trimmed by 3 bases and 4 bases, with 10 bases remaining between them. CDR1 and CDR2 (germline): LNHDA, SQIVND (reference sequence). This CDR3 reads CASSMGRPKNIQYF. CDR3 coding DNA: TGTGCCAGTAGTATGGGCAGACCGAAAAACATTCAGTACTTC.

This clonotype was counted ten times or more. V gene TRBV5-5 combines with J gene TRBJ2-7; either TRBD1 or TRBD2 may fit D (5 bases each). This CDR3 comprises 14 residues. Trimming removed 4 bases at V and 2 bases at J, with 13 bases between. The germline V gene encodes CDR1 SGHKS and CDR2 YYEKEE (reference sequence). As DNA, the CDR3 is TGTGCCAGCAGCCCGAATGGGGGACCCTACGAGCAGTACTTC. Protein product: CASSPNGGPYEQYF.

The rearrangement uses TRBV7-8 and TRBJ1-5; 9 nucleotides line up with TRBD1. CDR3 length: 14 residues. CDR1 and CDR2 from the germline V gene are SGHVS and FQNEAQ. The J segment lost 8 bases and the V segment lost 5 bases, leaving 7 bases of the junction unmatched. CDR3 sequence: CASSVTGGTEPQHF. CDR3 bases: TGTGCCAGCAGCGTTACAGGGGGCACGGAGCCCCAGCATTTT.

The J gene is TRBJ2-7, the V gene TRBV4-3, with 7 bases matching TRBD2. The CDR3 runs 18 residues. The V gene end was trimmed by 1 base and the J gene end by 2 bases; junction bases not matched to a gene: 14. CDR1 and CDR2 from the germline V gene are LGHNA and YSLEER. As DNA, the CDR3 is TGCGCCAGCAGCCAAGGGTTTGGCGGGAGTGGGGTGCCCTACGAGCAGTACTTC. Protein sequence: CASSQGFGGSGVPYEQYF.

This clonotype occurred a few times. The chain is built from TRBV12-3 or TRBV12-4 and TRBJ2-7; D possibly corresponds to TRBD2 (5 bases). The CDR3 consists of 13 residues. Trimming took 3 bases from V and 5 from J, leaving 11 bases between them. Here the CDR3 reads CASSLSAANEQYF. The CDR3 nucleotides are TGTGCCAGCAGTTTGTCAGCGGCCAACGAGCAGTACTTC.

The CDR3 sequence: CASREGLYEQYF. The CDR3 DNA reads TGTGCCAGCCGGGAGGGCCTATACGAGCAGTACTTC. The V call is TRBV2, the J call TRBJ2-7; TRBD2 aligns across 8 bases. In germline, CDR1 is SNHLY, CDR2 FYNNEI. J was trimmed by 4 bases and V by 8 bases; bases with no gene match: 4. The CDR3 covers 12 residues.

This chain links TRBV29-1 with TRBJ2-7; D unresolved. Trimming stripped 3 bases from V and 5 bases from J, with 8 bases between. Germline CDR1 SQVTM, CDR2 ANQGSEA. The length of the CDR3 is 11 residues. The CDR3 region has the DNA TGCAGCGTTGAGGTGTGGGACGAGCAGTACTTC. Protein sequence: CSVEVWDEQYF.

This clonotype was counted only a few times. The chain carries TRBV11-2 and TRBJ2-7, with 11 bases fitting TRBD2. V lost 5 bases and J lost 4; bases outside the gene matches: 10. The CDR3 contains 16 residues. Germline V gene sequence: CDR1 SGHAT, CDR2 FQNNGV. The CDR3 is CASSRGSGRGVYEQYF. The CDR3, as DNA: TGTGCCAGCAGCAGAGGTAGCGGGAGGGGGGTGTACGAGCAGTACTTC. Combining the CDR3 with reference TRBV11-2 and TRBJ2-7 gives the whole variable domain EAGVAQSPRYKIIEKRQSVAFWCNPISGHATLYWYQQILGQGPKLLIQFQNNGVVDDSQLPKDRFSAERLKGVDSTLKIQPAKLEDSAVYLCASSRGSGRGVYEQYFGPGTRLTVT.

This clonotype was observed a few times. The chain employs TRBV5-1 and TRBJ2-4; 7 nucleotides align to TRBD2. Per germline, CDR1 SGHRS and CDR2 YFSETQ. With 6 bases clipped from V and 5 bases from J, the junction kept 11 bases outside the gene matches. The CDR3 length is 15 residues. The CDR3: CASTQSGEVENIQYF. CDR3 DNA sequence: TGCGCCAGCACCCAAAGCGGGGAAGTCGAAAACATTCAGTACTTC.

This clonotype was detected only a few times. For the CDR3, the DNA is TGCGCCAGCAGCGAAGGGGACAGCGTGATCTATGGCTACACCTTC. Translated, it gives CASSEGDSVIYGYTF. The chain employs TRBV5-1 and TRBJ1-2; 7 bases map to TRBD1. V lost 4 bases, J lost 4 bases, and 10 bases stayed unmatched. The CDR3 loop spans 15 amino acids. Germline V gene lookup returns CDR1 SGHRS and CDR2 YFSETQ.

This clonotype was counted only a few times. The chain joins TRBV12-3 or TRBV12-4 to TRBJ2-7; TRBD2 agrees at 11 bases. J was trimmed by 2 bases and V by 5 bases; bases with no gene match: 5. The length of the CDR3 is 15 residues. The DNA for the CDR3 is TGTGCCAGCAGTCAGGGACTAGCGGCAACCTACGAGCAGTACTTC. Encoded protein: CASSQGLAATYEQYF.

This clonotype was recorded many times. CDR3 sequence reads: CASSLNVGNQPQHF. The CDR3 coding sequence is TGTGCCAGCAGCCTAAACGTCGGCAATCAGCCCCAGCATTTT. The chain couples TRBV7-2 to TRBJ1-5; no clear D. The V and J ends lost 5 bases and 2 bases respectively, with 10 bases between them. The V gene's germline CDR1 is SGHTA and CDR2 FQGNSA. The CDR3 contains 14 residues.

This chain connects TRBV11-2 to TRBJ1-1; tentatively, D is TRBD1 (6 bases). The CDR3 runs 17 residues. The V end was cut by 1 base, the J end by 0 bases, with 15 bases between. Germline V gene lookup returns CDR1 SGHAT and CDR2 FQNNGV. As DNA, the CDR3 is TGTGCCAGCAGCTTAGCGGGCAGGGGTTGGATGAACACTGAAGCTTTCTTT. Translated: CASSLAGRGWMNTEAFF.

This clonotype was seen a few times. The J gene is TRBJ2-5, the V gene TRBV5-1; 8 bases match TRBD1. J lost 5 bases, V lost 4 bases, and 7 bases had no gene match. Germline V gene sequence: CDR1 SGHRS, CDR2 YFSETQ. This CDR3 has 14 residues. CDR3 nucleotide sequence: TGCGCCAGCAGCCCCCAGGGGGCTCAGGAGACCCAGTACTTC. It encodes CASSPQGAQETQYF.

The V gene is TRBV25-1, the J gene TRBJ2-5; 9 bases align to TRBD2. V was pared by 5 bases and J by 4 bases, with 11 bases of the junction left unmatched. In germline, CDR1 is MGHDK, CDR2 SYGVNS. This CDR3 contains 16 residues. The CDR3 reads CASSRGVAGARETQYF. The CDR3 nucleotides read TGTGCCAGCAGTAGGGGAGTAGCGGGAGCCCGAGAGACCCAGTACTTC.

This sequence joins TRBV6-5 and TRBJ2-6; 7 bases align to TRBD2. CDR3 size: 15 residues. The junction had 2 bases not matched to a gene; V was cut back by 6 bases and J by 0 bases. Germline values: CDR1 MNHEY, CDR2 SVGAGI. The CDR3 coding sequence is TGTGCCAGCAGGGGCGGGAGCTCTGGGGCCAACGTCCTGACTTTC. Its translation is CASRGGSSGANVLTF.

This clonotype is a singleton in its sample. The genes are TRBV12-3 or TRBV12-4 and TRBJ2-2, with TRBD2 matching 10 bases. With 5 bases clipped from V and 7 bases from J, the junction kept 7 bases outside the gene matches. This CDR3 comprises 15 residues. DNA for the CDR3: TGTGCCAGCAGTCCCGGGACTAGCGTCGGCGGGGAGCTGTTTTTT. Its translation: CASSPGTSVGGELFF.

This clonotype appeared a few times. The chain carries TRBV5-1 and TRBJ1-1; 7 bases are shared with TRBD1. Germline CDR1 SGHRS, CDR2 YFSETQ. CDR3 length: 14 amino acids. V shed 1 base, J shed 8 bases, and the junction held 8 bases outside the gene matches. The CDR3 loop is CASSLTTGKVEAFF. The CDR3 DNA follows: TGCGCCAGCAGCTTGACGACAGGGAAAGTGGAAGCTTTCTTT.

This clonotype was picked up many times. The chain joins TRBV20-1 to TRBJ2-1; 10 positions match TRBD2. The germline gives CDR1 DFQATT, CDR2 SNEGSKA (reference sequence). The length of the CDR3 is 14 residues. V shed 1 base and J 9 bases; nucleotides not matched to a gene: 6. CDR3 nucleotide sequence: TGCAGTGCTAGAGGTCTAGCGGGAGCGTCTGAGCAGTTCTTC. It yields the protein CSARGLAGASEQFF.

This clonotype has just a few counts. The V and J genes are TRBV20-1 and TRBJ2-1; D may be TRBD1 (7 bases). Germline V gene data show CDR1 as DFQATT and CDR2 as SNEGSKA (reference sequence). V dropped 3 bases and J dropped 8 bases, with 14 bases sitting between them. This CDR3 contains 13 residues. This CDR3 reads CSARDYRGDEQFF. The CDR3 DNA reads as TGCAGTGCTAGGGACTACAGGGGTGATGAGCAGTTCTTC.